These 12 T cell receptor beta chains came from one sample sequenced in a study of T cells in Graves' hyperthyroidism and ophthalmopathy. The CDR3 regions of TCR beta were amplified from RNA transcripts. First-round RT-PCR with HTBI primers amplified the TCR CDR3 region. Each CDR3 protein gets one entry after TCRdb re-called the multiplex PCR reads with MiXCR. The sample yields over 650,000 distinct CDR3 sequences, 16% seen once. The sequenced material came from blood. The source of these receptors is a young man with Graves' hyperthyroidism.

V gene TRBV9 combines with J gene TRBJ2-7; weak D call: TRBD2 (6 bases). This CDR3 region has 15 residues. V was shortened by 4 bases and J by 1 base, with 15 bases between the two germline ends. The V gene's germline CDR1 is SGDLS and CDR2 YYNGEE. The CDR3 DNA follows: TGTGCCAGCAGCTACCGTGGGGGGATTTCCTACGAGCAGTACTTC. This codes for CASSYRGGISYEQYF.

There are many counts of this clonotype. The V call is TRBV28, the J call TRBJ1-2; 10 bases map to TRBD1. The CDR3 is 16 amino acids. In germline, CDR1 is MDHEN, CDR2 SYDVKM. V lost 5 bases, J lost 6 bases, and 12 bases stayed unmatched. CDR3 region: CASSPSLGTGENGYTF. The CDR3 nucleotides read TGTGCCAGCAGTCCGAGCCTTGGGACAGGGGAGAATGGCTACACCTTC.

This clonotype was seen many times. The chain carries TRBV24-1 and TRBJ2-1, with a possible D match to TRBD1 (5 bases). Trimming took off 2 bases at V and 6 bases at J, with 16 bases between the two ends. Germline V lookup: CDR1 KGHDR, CDR2 SFDVKD. This CDR3 spans 16 amino acids. CDR3 sequence reads: CATSDSAAGIFNEQFF. CDR3 sequence (DNA): TGTGCCACCAGTGATTCCGCGGCAGGGATATTCAATGAGCAGTTCTTC.

This clonotype has more than one count but fewer than ten. V gene TRBV10-3 combines with J gene TRBJ2-5; 7 bases line up with TRBD1. Trimming at V came to 9 bases and at J to 2 bases, leaving 3 bases not matched to a gene. The CDR3 sequence is 12 residues long. Germline V CDR1 and CDR2: ENHRY, SYGVKD. The CDR3 DNA sequence: TGTGCCATGGGACAGACTCAAGAGACCCAGTACTTC. Residues: CAMGQTQETQYF.

At least ten counts were recorded for this clonotype. The chain couples TRBV11-2 to TRBJ2-7; either TRBD1 or TRBD2 may fit D (5 bases each). This CDR3 spans 15 amino acids. Between the trimmed V and J ends, which lost 5 bases and 2 bases, there was a span of 16 bases. Germline CDR1 SGHAT, CDR2 FQNNGV. CDR3 loop: CASSTPRGRPYEQYF. The CDR3 region has the DNA TGTGCCAGCAGCACCCCCCGGGGCCGGCCCTACGAGCAGTACTTC.

The genes are TRBV28 and TRBJ1-2, with D unresolved. Trimming cost V 2 bases and J 3 bases, with 13 bases left between them. The CDR3 runs to 15 residues. The germline CDR1 and CDR2 sequences are MDHEN and SYDVKM. CDR3 loop: CASSLTPFRDYGYTF. For the CDR3, the DNA is TGTGCCAGCAGTTTAACCCCCTTTCGGGACTATGGCTACACCTTC.

Only a few counts were recorded for this clonotype. The chain has TRBV7-2 and TRBJ1-3, with no clear D. V was trimmed by 4 bases and J by 0 bases, leaving 13 bases between them. The CDR3 is 16 amino acids. Germline V lookup: CDR1 SGHTA, CDR2 FQGNSA. The CDR3 nucleotides are TGTGCCAGCAGCTCAAACCCCGTATACTCTGGAAACACCATATATTTT. This gives the protein CASSSNPVYSGNTIYF. Using reference TRBV7-2 and TRBJ1-3 for the parts outside the CDR3, the full variable domain is GAGVSQSPSNKVTEKGKDVELRCDPISGHTALYWYRQSLGQGLEFLIYFQGNSAPDKSGLPSDRFSAERTGGSVSTLTIQRTQQEDSAVYLCASSSNPVYSGNTIYFGEGSWLTVV.

This clonotype was recorded at least ten times. The CDR3 bases are TGCAGTGCTAGAGATAGCGGGGACTCCTACAATGAGCAGTTCTTC. Translating it yields CSARDSGDSYNEQFF. The J gene is TRBJ2-1, the V gene TRBV20-1, with TRBD2 matching 8 bases. Trimming took 0 bases from V and 0 from J; bases not matched to a gene: 1. The germline V gene has CDR1 DFQATT and CDR2 SNEGSKA (reference sequence). The CDR3 totals 15 residues.

Many counts were recorded for this clonotype. The chain carries TRBV28 and TRBJ2-7; 13 bases match TRBD2. Germline assignment: CDR1 MDHEN and CDR2 SYDVKM. The trim removed 5 bases at V and 4 bases at J, leaving 5 bases unmatched. CDR3 size: 15 residues. This CDR3 is CASSPGLAGHYEQYF. The DNA for the CDR3 is TGTGCCAGCAGTCCGGGACTAGCGGGACATTACGAGCAGTACTTC.

As to this clonotype: A single base separates this from a much larger clone, so it may be a read error. The chain uses TRBV7-2 and TRBJ2-7, with D perhaps TRBD1 or TRBD2 (6 bases each). There are 17 residues in the CDR3. Trimming cost V 5 bases and J 5 bases, with 25 bases left between them. Germline lookup yields CDR1 SGHTA and CDR2 FQGNSA. This CDR3 is CASSHRIGGGRSHEQYF. The CDR3 bases are TGTGCCAGCAGCCACAGGATTGGAGGGGGGAGGTCCCACGAGCAGTACTTC.

The gene calls are TRBV2 and TRBJ2-1; TRBD2 aligns across 9 bases. This CDR3 is 15 amino acids long. Per the germline V gene, CDR1 is SNHLY and CDR2 is FYNNEI. After removal of 5 bases from V and 6 bases from J, the junction contained 8 bases not matched to a gene. The CDR3 DNA reads TGTGCCAGCAGTTATCGTAGCGGGAGTGGCAATGAGCAGTTCTTC. Amino acids: CASSYRSGSGNEQFF.

Many counts were recorded for this clonotype. This chain joins TRBV12-3 or TRBV12-4 and TRBJ1-1; D is unclear. The CDR3 covers 12 residues. Deletions cut 3 bases from V and 8 bases from J, with 10 bases between. CDR3 loop: CASSFKATEAFF. CDR3 sequence (DNA): TGTGCCAGCAGTTTTAAGGCAACCGAAGCTTTCTTT.